Listed here is a single TCR beta chain. The antigen it binds to is not known. No qualities accompany the bases; no much larger clone lies one base away. The library was made by the immunoSEQ multiplex PCR assay. TCRdb limited this immuneACCESS table to in-frame rearrangements with V and J called. A share of clones is missing; checked studies link under half to unresolved V genes, and the rest is unexplained. The sample contains about 79,000 clones, about 90% of them found a single time. The top ten clones comprise 0.3% to 0.45% of the sample. From V the trimming removes 2 bases and from J it removes 5 bases, while the gene matches leave 5 bases of the junction unaccounted for. The CDR3 has 14 amino acids, counting the end cysteine and phenylalanine. CDR3 DNA only is kept here, 42 bases in frame from base 1. The germline V gene (reference sequence) gives CDR1 as MNHNY and CDR2 as SVGAGI. The record originates from a study of technical replicates of blood from a handful of donors (dated by TCRdb to 2016 to 2017).

Here the chain combines TRBV6-6 and TRBJ2-5, and TRBD2 matches 7 of the central bases. Sequencing was performed on T cells isolated from PBMCs. The TCR was taken from a human donor in good health. Some clones in this sample may be carry-over from other donors' samples. The sequenced DNA is TGTGCCAGCAGTTACACAGGACTAGACGAGACCCAGTACTTC. It translates to CASSYTGLDETQYF.